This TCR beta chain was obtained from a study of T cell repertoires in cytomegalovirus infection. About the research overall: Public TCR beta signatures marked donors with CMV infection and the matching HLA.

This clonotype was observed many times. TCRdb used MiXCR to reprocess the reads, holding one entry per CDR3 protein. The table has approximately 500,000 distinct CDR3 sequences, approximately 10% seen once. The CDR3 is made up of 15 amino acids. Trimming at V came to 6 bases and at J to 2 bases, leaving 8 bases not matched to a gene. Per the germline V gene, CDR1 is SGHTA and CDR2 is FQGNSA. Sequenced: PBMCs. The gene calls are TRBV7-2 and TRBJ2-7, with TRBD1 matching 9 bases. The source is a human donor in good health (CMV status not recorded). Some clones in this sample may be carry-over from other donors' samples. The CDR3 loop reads CASRFRGQGTYEQYF. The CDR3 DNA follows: TGTGCCAGCAGATTCCGGGGACAGGGCACCTACGAGCAGTACTTC.